The sample holds one count of the clone carrying this T cell receptor beta chain. What it binds is not known. These data come from a study of vaccination effects on CD4 cells after COVID-19. Study-level information: Pools of viral peptides were used by the ViraFEST assay to expand antigen-specific CD4+ T cells ahead of sequencing. Researchers reported culturing two million PBMC in each well, adding roughly 10 IU/ml IL-2 and 10 ug/ml peptides. The median interval between the second dose and post-vaccine sampling was 72 days.

The data were produced by immunoSEQ multiplex PCR, yet TCRdb's version contains in-frame clones alone and is incomplete. The repertoire holds 40,000 to 55,000 clones, with just over 75% as singletons. On day 10 of culture, CD4+ T cells were separated out. Sometime from March through December 2020, the person acquired a SARS-CoV-2 infection that PCR confirmed. Either the mRNA-1273 or the BNT162b2 vaccine was given to participants as two doses. The V end was cut by 7 bases, the J end by 3 bases, with 12 bases between. CDR3 size: 14 residues. Germline loops: CDR1 LNHDA, CDR2 SQIVND (reference sequence). This clonotype originated in a human donor who had a prior SARS-CoV-2 infection. The sequenced sample was CD4+ T cells from PBMCs cultured without peptide, obtained after COVID-19 vaccination. V and J are TRBV19 and TRBJ2-2; D remains unclear. CDR3 sequence (DNA): TGTGCCAGTAACCCAGACTGGTACACCGGGGAGCTGTTTTTT. Translated, it gives CASNPDWYTGELFF.